These 25 T cell receptor beta chains were sequenced from one sample in a study of T cell repertoires in cytomegalovirus infection (dated by TCRdb to the late 2010s). Reads for this sample came from an Illumina HiSeq 1500. TCRdb trimmed public reads at Q25 via fastp, called clones via MiXCR and kept in-frame beta chains. Each entry merges the rows of one CDR3 protein and shows their most common DNA and genes. Within this sample are about 300,000 distinct CDR3 sequences, with over 20% of them counted one time only. Together, the top ten hold approximately 14% of the sample. Sequenced: PBMCs. All receptors derive from a human donor in good health (CMV status not recorded). Some clones in this sample may be carry-over from other donors' samples.

This chain joins TRBV30 and TRBJ2-3; the D gene is possibly TRBD1 (5 bases). Germline CDR1 is GTSNPN and CDR2 is SVGIG (reference sequence). V lost 0 bases and J 6 bases, leaving 22 bases between the germline ends. The CDR3 contains 17 residues. The CDR3 nucleotides are TGTGCCTGGAGTGTTCGAGGCAGGGCGATTCGTTTGGATACGCAGTATTTT. Translated: CAWSVRGRAIRLDTQYF. The whole variable domain, filled in from reference TRBV30 and TRBJ2-3, reads SQTIHQWPATLVQPVGSPLSLECTVEGTSNPNLYWYRQAAGRGLQLLFYSVGIGQISSEVPQNLSASRPQDRQFILSSKKLLLSDSGFYLCAWSVRGRAIRLDTQYFGPGTRLTVL.

This clonotype was seen many times. The chain has TRBV7-2 and TRBJ2-1; 11 bases agree with TRBD2. V was pared by 5 bases and J by 8 bases, with 11 bases of the junction left unmatched. The CDR3 runs to 16 residues. CDR1 and CDR2 from the germline V gene are SGHTA and FQGNSA. In DNA form, the CDR3 reads TGTGCCAGCAGCGCGGGACTAGCGGACCTAGGCTATGAGCAGTTCTTC. Encoded protein: CASSAGLADLGYEQFF. Using reference TRBV7-2 and TRBJ2-1 for the parts outside the CDR3, the full variable domain is GAGVSQSPSNKVTEKGKDVELRCDPISGHTALYWYRQSLGQGLEFLIYFQGNSAPDKSGLPSDRFSAERTGGSVSTLTIQRTQQEDSAVYLCASSAGLADLGYEQFFGPGTRLTVL.

On this clonotype: Relative to the germline gene, one junction end is altered; a read error may explain this. The chain is built from TRBV2 and TRBJ2-2; D gene uncertain. CDR3 length: 12 residues. Germline V gene sequence: CDR1 SNHLY, CDR2 FYNNEI. For the CDR3, the DNA is TGTGCCAGCACCGAGAACATCGGGGAGCTGTTTTTT. It is translated as CASTENIGELFF.

This clonotype came up a few times. V usage is TRBV19 and J usage is TRBJ2-3; TRBD2 matches at 10 bases. Germline V gene sequence: CDR1 LNHDA, CDR2 SQIVND (reference sequence). The CDR3 has 18 amino acids. V was pared by 3 bases and J by 4 bases, with 13 bases of the junction left unmatched. CDR3 amino acids: CASSIPLAGERAADTQYF. DNA of the CDR3: TGTGCCAGTAGTATTCCGCTAGCGGGAGAAAGGGCGGCAGATACGCAGTATTTT.

The V gene is TRBV6-6, the J gene TRBJ1-2; possibly TRBD1 for D (5 bases). The CDR3 runs to 16 residues. V was cut by 0 bases and J by 4 bases, with 15 bases left in between. Germline V gene data show CDR1 as MNHNY and CDR2 as SVGAGI (reference sequence). CDR3 loop: CASSYSQGRAFYGYTF. DNA for the CDR3: TGTGCCAGCAGTTACTCGCAAGGCAGGGCCTTCTATGGCTACACCTTC.

This chain joins TRBV2 and TRBJ2-1; TRBD2 matches at 16 bases. The junction had 8 bases not matched to a gene; V was cut back by 6 bases and J by 9 bases. The germline V gene encodes CDR1 SNHLY and CDR2 FYNNEI. CDR3 length equals 16 residues. The CDR3 is CASRTGLAGGPGEQFF. Written as DNA, the CDR3 is TGTGCCAGCAGGACGGGACTAGCGGGGGGGCCGGGTGAGCAGTTCTTC.

Note on this clonotype: A much larger clone sits a single nucleotide away, making a read error possible. This chain joins TRBV7-9 and TRBJ2-3; 8 bases are shared with TRBD1. The germline V gene encodes CDR1 SEHNR and CDR2 FQNEAQ (reference sequence). The CDR3 runs to 15 residues. The CDR3 sequence: CASSARDRYTDTQNF. CDR3 DNA: TGTGCCAGCAGCGCCCGGGACAGGTACACAGATACGCAGAATTTT.

The chain employs TRBV5-5 and TRBJ2-2; possibly TRBD1 for D (6 bases). The CDR3 totals 14 residues. V was pared by 3 bases and J by 5 bases, with 11 bases between. Germline CDR1 SGHKS, CDR2 YYEKEE (reference sequence). The CDR3 is CASSSRGWTGELFF. In DNA form, the CDR3 reads TGTGCCAGCAGCTCGAGGGGGTGGACCGGGGAGCTGTTTTTT. Full variable domain (remainder filled in from reference TRBV5-5 and TRBJ2-2): DAGVTQSPTHLIKTRGQQVTLRCSPISGHKSVSWYQQVLGQGPQFIFQYYEKEERGRGNFPDRFSARQFPNYSSELNVNALLLGDSALYLCASSSRGWTGELFFGEGSRLTVL.

This clonotype was counted only a few times. The chain couples TRBV14 to TRBJ1-4, with 7 bases identical to TRBD1. Germline V gene sequence: CDR1 SGHDN, CDR2 FVKESK. The ends lost 0 bases at V and 4 bases at J; junction bases unmatched: 5. The CDR3 extends over 16 amino acids. In nucleotides, the CDR3 is TGTGCCAGCAGCCAAGATCACGGGACAGTTAATGAAAAACTGTTTTTT. This encodes CASSQDHGTVNEKLFF.

This clonotype was seen repeatedly, ten times or more. The chain has TRBV7-9 and TRBJ1-2; D perhaps matches TRBD1 (5 bases). The CDR3 totals 14 residues. Germline V gene data show CDR1 as SEHNR and CDR2 as FQNEAQ (reference sequence). V was shortened by 5 bases and J by 2 bases, with 12 bases between the two germline ends. CDR3 coding DNA: TGTGCCAGCAGCCCGTCAGGGTCCAACTATGGCTACACCTTC. As protein: CASSPSGSNYGYTF.

The gene calls are TRBV3-1 and TRBJ1-5; 8 bases agree with TRBD1. This CDR3 contains 15 residues. Germline-derived CDR1 and CDR2 are LGHDT and YNNKEL (reference sequence). Unmatched junction bases numbered 5, after V lost 1 base and J lost 6 bases. CDR3 protein: CASSQGSGGGQPQHF. The CDR3 DNA reads as TGTGCCAGCAGCCAAGGGTCAGGGGGCGGTCAGCCCCAGCATTTT.

This clonotype was counted many times. This chain links TRBV12-3 or TRBV12-4 with TRBJ2-1; the D gene is possibly TRBD1 (5 bases). The CDR3 runs 14 residues. Deletions cut 6 bases from V and 0 bases from J, with 9 bases between. This CDR3 is CASRDTGSYNEQFF. The CDR3 bases are TGTGCCAGCAGGGACACCGGCTCCTACAATGAGCAGTTCTTC.

The DNA for the CDR3 is TGTGCCAGCAGCGCGGATAGCGGCTATCGCTCCTACGAGCAGTACTTC. Its translation is CASSADSGYRSYEQYF. This chain uses TRBV9 with TRBJ2-7, with D perhaps TRBD2 (6 bases). Deletions cut 3 bases from V and 0 bases from J, with 16 bases between. Germline CDR1 reads SGDLS; CDR2 reads YYNGEE. The CDR3 is 16 residues long.

This clonotype was seen many times. The chain is built from TRBV7-2 and TRBJ1-5; the D is unclear. Germline V CDR1 and CDR2: SGHTA, FQGNSA. Trimming stripped 6 bases from V and 0 bases from J, with 6 bases between. There are 13 residues in the CDR3. The CDR3 sequence: CASRINSNQPQHF. CDR3 DNA: TGTGCCAGCAGGATCAATAGCAATCAGCCCCAGCATTTT.

The chain recombines TRBV29-1 with TRBJ2-7; TRBD1 matches 7 bases. V trimming: 5 bases; J trimming: 6 bases; junction bases outside the gene matches: 7. The germline gives CDR1 SQVTM, CDR2 ANQGSEA. The length of the CDR3 is 12 residues. The CDR3 protein is CSVWSSGGEQYF. The CDR3 DNA reads TGCAGCGTTTGGAGCTCAGGGGGCGAGCAGTACTTC.

The CDR3 here is CASSLGGLAGTNEQFF. The CDR3 region has the DNA TGTGCCAGCAGCTTAGGGGGGCTAGCGGGGACCAATGAGCAGTTCTTC. J is TRBJ2-1 and V is TRBV7-2; TRBD2 aligns across 9 bases. V lost 1 base, J lost 6 bases, and 7 bases stayed unmatched. This CDR3 has 16 residues. Germline assignment: CDR1 SGHTA and CDR2 FQGNSA.

The genes are TRBV28 and TRBJ2-5, with 9 bases that match TRBD1. This CDR3 spans 16 amino acids. V lost 4 bases and J lost 5; bases outside the gene matches: 11. The germline V gene has CDR1 MDHEN and CDR2 SYDVKM. As DNA, the CDR3 is TGTGCCAGCAGTTCATCCGGGACAGGGAGAGGGGAGACCCAGTACTTC. Encoded protein: CASSSSGTGRGETQYF.

This clonotype was seen a few times. V and J are TRBV7-2 and TRBJ2-3; possibly TRBD1 for D (8 bases). The CDR3 has 16 amino acids. The V end lost 3 bases, the J end lost 5 bases, and 18 bases lay between the germline ends. CDR1 SGHTA and CDR2 FQGNSA come from the germline V gene. The CDR3 region has the DNA TGTGCCAGCAGCTTGGGGACAGGACTAGGGGGAGATACGCAGTATTTT. Its protein product is CASSLGTGLGGDTQYF.

This clonotype has at least ten counts. V and J are TRBV19 and TRBJ1-3, with 7 bases that match TRBD1. V was clipped by 6 bases and J by 2 bases; unmatched bases: 4. The germline gives CDR1 LNHDA, CDR2 SQIVND (reference sequence). CDR3 length: 14 residues. The CDR3 here is CASSRDRAGNTIYF. The CDR3 DNA reads as TGTGCCAGTAGCCGAGACAGGGCTGGAAACACCATATATTTT.

This clonotype was counted ten times or more. This chain joins TRBV7-2 and TRBJ2-1; 10 bases map to TRBD2. CDR1 and CDR2 (germline): SGHTA, FQGNSA. J gave up 4 bases and V 2 bases, and 2 bases lay outside the gene matches. This CDR3 has 15 residues. The CDR3 region is CASSLSTSGYNEQFF. DNA for the CDR3: TGTGCCAGCAGCTTATCGACTAGCGGGTACAATGAGCAGTTCTTC.

This clonotype was picked up many times. J is TRBJ2-7 and V is TRBV7-6; D not certain. This CDR3 is 13 amino acids long. Germline V gene sequence: CDR1 SGHVS, CDR2 FNYEAQ. Trimming shortened V by 1 base and J by 2 bases, and 6 bases separated the two germline ends. The DNA for the CDR3 is TGTGCCAGCAGCTTAGACAGTACCTACGAGCAGTACTTC. Its protein is CASSLDSTYEQYF.

The table lists this clonotype with a few counts. This chain connects TRBV11-2 to TRBJ2-7, with a tentative D call TRBD1 (6 bases). The CDR3 is 14 residues long. CDR1 and CDR2 from the germline V gene are SGHAT and FQNNGV. The ends were cut back, 3 bases at V and 2 bases at J, with 11 bases in the middle. The DNA of the CDR3 is TGTGCCAGCAGCTTTCAGGGGTTAACCTACGAGCAGTACTTC. Amino acid sequence: CASSFQGLTYEQYF. The whole variable domain, filled in from reference TRBV11-2 and TRBJ2-7, reads EAGVAQSPRYKIIEKRQSVAFWCNPISGHATLYWYQQILGQGPKLLIQFQNNGVVDDSQLPKDRFSAERLKGVDSTLKIQPAKLEDSAVYLCASSFQGLTYEQYFGPGTRLTVT.

Here the CDR3 reads CASRAGTGGYNEQFF. The CDR3 DNA is TGTGCCAGCAGGGCCGGGACAGGGGGCTACAATGAGCAGTTCTTC. This chain joins TRBV7-2 and TRBJ2-1, with 11 bases aligning to TRBD1. The CDR3 extends over 15 amino acids. Per germline, CDR1 SGHTA and CDR2 FQGNSA. The junction had 4 bases not matched to a gene; V was cut back by 6 bases and J by 3 bases.

This clonotype was seen only a few times. V is TRBV6-1 and J is TRBJ1-2; D possibly corresponds to TRBD1 (6 bases). The ends were cut back, 5 bases at V and 7 bases at J, with 11 bases in the middle. Germline loops: CDR1 MNHNS, CDR2 SASEGT. This CDR3 comprises 12 residues. The DNA of the CDR3 is TGTGCCAGCAGTAGACAGGCCGTTGGCTACACCTTC. This sequence encodes CASSRQAVGYTF.

Comment on this clonotype: A much larger clone lies a single base off, so this may be a read error. The rearrangement joins TRBV9 to TRBJ2-1; no clear D. The germline gives CDR1 SGDLS, CDR2 YYNGEE. With 1 base removed from V and 6 bases from J, the gap between germline ends came to 2 bases. The CDR3 runs 11 residues. CDR3 amino acids: CASSVSNEQFF. CDR3 DNA: TGTGCCAGCAGCGTATCCAATGAGCAGTTCTTC.